Below are 13 T cell receptor beta chains sequenced from a single sample in a study of cytotoxic CD8 clonotypes in ibrutinib-treated CLL. Sequencing used immunoSEQ multiplex PCR; TCRdb keeps in-frame clones, though not all of them. The repertoire holds around 310,000 clones, with just under 80% as singletons. The source material was PBMCs, sampled before ibrutinib treatment. The receptors stem from a human donor with chronic lymphocytic leukemia.

The chain employs TRBV7-3 and TRBJ2-1; D unresolved. Trimming took 8 bases from V and 6 from J, leaving 14 bases between them. Germline V lookup: CDR1 SGHTA, CDR2 FQGTGA. This CDR3 spans 13 amino acids. The CDR3 DNA is TGTGCCAGCCCTACGTGGTTGGGCAATGAGCAGTTCTTC. Its protein product is CASPTWLGNEQFF.

CDR3 residues: CASKTSGRSGANVLTF. Here the CDR3 DNA reads TGTGCCAGCAAGACTAGCGGACGCTCTGGGGCCAACGTCCTGACTTTC. V usage is TRBV11-2 and J usage is TRBJ2-6, with TRBD2 matching 9 bases. Germline assignment: CDR1 SGHAT and CDR2 FQNNGV. The CDR3 consists of 16 residues. The V and J ends lost 7 bases and 0 bases, in that order; junction bases with no gene match: 4. The variable domain in full, with the rest retrieved from reference TRBV11-2 and TRBJ2-6, is EAGVAQSPRYKIIEKRQSVAFWCNPISGHATLYWYQQILGQGPKLLIQFQNNGVVDDSQLPKDRFSAERLKGVDSTLKIQPAKLEDSAVYLCASKTSGRSGANVLTFGAGSRLTVL.

The chain combines TRBV20-1 with TRBJ2-5; D unresolved. CDR1 and CDR2 from the germline V gene are DFQATT and SNEGSKA (reference sequence). V lost 5 bases and J 4 bases, leaving 8 bases between the germline ends. The CDR3 length is 11 residues. DNA for the CDR3: TGCAGTGCTGGTCCGGGAGAGACCCAGTACTTC. Translation: CSAGPGETQYF.

This chain joins TRBV18 and TRBJ2-2; D call uncertain. The CDR3 is made up of 16 amino acids. V lost 2 bases to trimming and J lost 0 bases, with 10 bases between them. Germline V gene data show CDR1 as KGHSH and CDR2 as LQKENI. The chain's CDR3 is CASSPVAATNTGELFF. In DNA form, the CDR3 reads TGTGCCAGCTCACCAGTGGCAGCGACGAACACCGGGGAGCTGTTTTTT.

The chain is built from TRBV11-2 and TRBJ2-2, with TRBD2 matching over 13 bases. Germline V CDR1 and CDR2: SGHAT, FQNNGV. Losses at the gene ends were 5 bases for V and 1 base for J; bases not matched to a gene: 7. CDR3 length equals 18 residues. CDR3 DNA sequence: TGTGCCAGCAGCCCGACTAGCGGGAGGCCGAGGAACACCGGGGAGCTGTTTTTT. Amino acids: CASSPTSGRPRNTGELFF.

The rearrangement uses TRBV5-1 and TRBJ1-1; no definite D call. Trimming pared 1 base from V and 1 base from J, leaving 11 bases between. CDR1 is SGHRS and CDR2 is YFSETQ in the germline V gene. The CDR3 is made up of 15 amino acids. CDR3 loop: CASSLLAGRNTEAFF. CDR3 DNA: TGCGCCAGCAGCTTGTTGGCAGGAAGGAACACTGAAGCTTTCTTT.

This clone was observed a handful of times. The chain combines TRBV2 with TRBJ1-3, with TRBD1 as a possible D gene (5 bases). The germline V gene encodes CDR1 SNHLY and CDR2 FYNNEI. The CDR3 length is 14 residues. Deletions cut 3 bases from V and 6 bases from J, with 12 bases between. CDR3: CASSERPGLNTIYF. The CDR3 DNA sequence: TGTGCCAGCAGTGAGAGGCCAGGGTTAAACACCATATATTTT.

The rearrangement joins TRBV28 to TRBJ2-2; D may be TRBD1 or TRBD2 (6 bases each). Germline V gives CDR1 MDHEN, CDR2 SYDVKM. There are 13 residues in the CDR3. This chain's CDR3 is CATRDTNTGELFF. The CDR3 coding sequence is TGTGCGACGCGGGACACAAACACCGGGGAGCTGTTTTTT.

The chain combines TRBV6-5 with TRBJ1-3, with 7 bases identical to TRBD1. This CDR3 comprises 15 residues. CDR1 and CDR2 (germline): MNHEY, SVGAGI. Trimming cost V 6 bases and J 0 bases; bases outside gene matches: 5. For the CDR3, the DNA is TGTGCCAGCAGAAGACAGGGAAACTCTGGAAACACCATATATTTT. Its protein is CASRRQGNSGNTIYF.

There are a few counts of this clone. This chain links TRBV29-1 with TRBJ1-3, with a possible D match to TRBD1 (6 bases). Germline V gives CDR1 SQVTM, CDR2 ANQGSEA. The length of the CDR3 is 15 residues. V was cut by 4 bases and J by 2 bases, with 15 bases left in between. In nucleotides, the CDR3 is TGCAGCGTTGGAGACAGGACAGTCACTGGAAACACCATATATTTT. Translating it yields CSVGDRTVTGNTIYF.

The gene calls are TRBV10-3 and TRBJ2-3; D is unresolved. The germline CDR1 and CDR2 sequences are ENHRY and SYGVKD. The ends were cut back, 2 bases at V and 0 bases at J, with 9 bases in the middle. The length of the CDR3 is 15 residues. In DNA form, the CDR3 reads TGTGCCATCAGTGAGGGGCAGCCGAGCACAGATACGCAGTATTTT. It yields the protein CAISEGQPSTDTQYF.

The rearrangement uses TRBV4-1 and TRBJ1-4, with D unclear. The CDR3 has 14 amino acids. V lost 3 bases to trimming and J lost 6 bases, with 11 bases between them. Germline assignment: CDR1 MGHRA and CDR2 YSYEKL. CDR3 protein: CASSQHSGDEKLFF. The CDR3 DNA reads TGCGCCAGCAGCCAGCACTCCGGGGATGAAAAACTGTTTTTT.

This clone was counted between two and nine times. The chain couples TRBV5-6 to TRBJ2-5; D gene ambiguous. Trimming stripped 4 bases from V and 7 bases from J, with 20 bases between. CDR3 length equals 15 residues. Germline V gives CDR1 SGHDT, CDR2 YYEEEE. DNA for the CDR3: TGTGCCAGCAGCCCAGCTGACGGAAACCCTGGGACCCAGTACTTC. It yields the protein CASSPADGNPGTQYF.